This T cell receptor beta chain originates from a study of cytomegalovirus exposure and HLA in healthy donors. The study's findings and limits: A later analysis by the authors found several of the most significant clusters apparently linked to common viral pathogens. In a later analysis, most CMV-associated TCR beta chains appeared HLA-restricted. Earlier analysis yielded a pattern in which most TCR beta V segments were productive about 90% or about 30% of the time. With DRB1 most and HLA-C fewest, TCR association rates differed between HLA loci in a later analysis.

The CDR3 is made up of 17 amino acids. The V gene's germline CDR1 is SGHRS and CDR2 YFSETQ. The J segment lost 6 bases and the V segment lost 4 bases, leaving 13 bases of the junction unmatched. Primers included in the PCR were 60 Vbeta and 13 Jbeta primers. Libraries were prepared by immunoSEQ multiplex PCR; TCRdb keeps only in-frame clonotypes and omits some of them. Of 150,000 or so clones listed, 65% to 90% were seen once; the top ten hold about 6%. About this clone: What it binds is unknown.

The sequence was collected from a man aged 50-59 years in good health and CMV-seropositive. The J gene is TRBJ2-2, the V gene TRBV5-1; 9 bases are a match to TRBD2. Sequences were obtained from PBMCs. CDR3 protein: CASSLGRGSGGPGELFF. CDR3 coding DNA: TGCGCCAGCAGCCTCGGACGTGGTAGCGGGGGCCCCGGGGAGCTGTTTTTT.